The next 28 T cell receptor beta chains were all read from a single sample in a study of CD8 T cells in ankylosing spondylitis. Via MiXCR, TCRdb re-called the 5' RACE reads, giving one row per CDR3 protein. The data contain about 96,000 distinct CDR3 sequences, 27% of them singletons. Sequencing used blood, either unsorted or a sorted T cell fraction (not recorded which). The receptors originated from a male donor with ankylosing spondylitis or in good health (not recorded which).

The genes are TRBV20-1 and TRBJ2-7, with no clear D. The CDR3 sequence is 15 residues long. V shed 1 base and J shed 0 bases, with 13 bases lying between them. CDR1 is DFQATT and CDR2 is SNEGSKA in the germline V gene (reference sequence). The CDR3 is CSARAPEQTSYEQYF. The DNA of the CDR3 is TGCAGTGCTAGAGCGCCCGAGCAGACCTCCTACGAGCAGTACTTC.

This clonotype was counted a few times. This chain's CDR3 is CASSMGLSYEQYV. The DNA of the CDR3 is TGTGCCAGTAGTATGGGCCTCTCCTACGAGCAGTACGTC. The V call is TRBV19, the J call TRBJ2-7; D unclear. This CDR3 spans 13 amino acids. Germline CDR1 is LNHDA and CDR2 is SQIVND (reference sequence). V dropped 3 bases and J dropped 0 bases, with 6 bases sitting between them.

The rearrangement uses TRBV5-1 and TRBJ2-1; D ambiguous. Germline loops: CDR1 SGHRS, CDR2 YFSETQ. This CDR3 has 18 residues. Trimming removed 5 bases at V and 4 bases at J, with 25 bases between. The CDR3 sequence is CASSSRPGPLPPYNEQFF. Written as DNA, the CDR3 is TGCGCCAGCAGTTCGAGACCGGGCCCCTTGCCGCCTTACAATGAGCAGTTCTTC.

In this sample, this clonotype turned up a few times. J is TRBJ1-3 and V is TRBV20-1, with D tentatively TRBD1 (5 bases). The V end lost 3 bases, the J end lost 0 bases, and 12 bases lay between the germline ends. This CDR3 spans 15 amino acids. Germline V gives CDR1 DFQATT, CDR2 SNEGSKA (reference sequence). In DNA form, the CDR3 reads TGCAGTGCTAGCGACCTGGGGCACTCTGGAAACACCATATATTTT. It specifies CSASDLGHSGNTIYF.

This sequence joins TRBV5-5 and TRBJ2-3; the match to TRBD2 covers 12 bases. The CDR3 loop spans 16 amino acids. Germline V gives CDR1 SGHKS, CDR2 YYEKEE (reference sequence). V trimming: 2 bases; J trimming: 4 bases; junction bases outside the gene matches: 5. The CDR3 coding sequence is TGTGCCAGCAGCTTTCCTAGCGGGAGGGACCCAGATACGCAGTATTTT. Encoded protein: CASSFPSGRDPDTQYF.

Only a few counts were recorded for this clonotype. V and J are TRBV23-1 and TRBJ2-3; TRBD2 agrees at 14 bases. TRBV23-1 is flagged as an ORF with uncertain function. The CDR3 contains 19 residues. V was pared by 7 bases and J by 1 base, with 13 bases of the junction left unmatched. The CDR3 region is CASTRSKTSGGVGTDTQYF. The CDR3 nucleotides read TGCGCCAGCACCAGGTCCAAGACTAGCGGGGGGGTTGGCACAGATACGCAGTATTTT.

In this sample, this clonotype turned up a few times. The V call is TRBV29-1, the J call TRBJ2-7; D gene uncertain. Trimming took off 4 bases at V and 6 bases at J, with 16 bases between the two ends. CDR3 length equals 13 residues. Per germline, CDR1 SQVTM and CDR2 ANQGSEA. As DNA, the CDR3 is TGCAGCGTTGCATATAGGGCGGTCAGCGAGCAGTACTTC. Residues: CSVAYRAVSEQYF.

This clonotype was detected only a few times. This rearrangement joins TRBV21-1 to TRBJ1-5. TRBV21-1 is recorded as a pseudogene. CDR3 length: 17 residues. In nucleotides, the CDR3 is TGTGCCAGCAGCAAGAGGGGTGAAGGATATAGCAATCAGCCCCAGCATTTT. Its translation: CASSKRGEGYSNQPQHF.

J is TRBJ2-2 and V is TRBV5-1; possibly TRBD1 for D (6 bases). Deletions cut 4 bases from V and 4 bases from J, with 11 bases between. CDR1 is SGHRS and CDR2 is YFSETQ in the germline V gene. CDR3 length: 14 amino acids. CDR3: CASSPDSVTGELFF. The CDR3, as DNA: TGCGCCAGCAGCCCGGACAGCGTCACCGGGGAGCTGTTTTTT.

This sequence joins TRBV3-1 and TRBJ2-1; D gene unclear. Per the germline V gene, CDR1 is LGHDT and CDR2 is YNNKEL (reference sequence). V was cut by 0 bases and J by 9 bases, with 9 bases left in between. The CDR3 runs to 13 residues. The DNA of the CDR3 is TGTGCCAGCAGCCAAGATCGGGCAGGTGAGCAGTTCTTC. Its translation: CASSQDRAGEQFF.

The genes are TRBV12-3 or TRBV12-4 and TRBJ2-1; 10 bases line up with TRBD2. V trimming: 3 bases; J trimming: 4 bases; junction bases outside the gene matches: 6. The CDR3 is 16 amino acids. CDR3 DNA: TGTGCCAGCAGTTTGCTCAGCGGGGGGGATTACAATGAGCAGTTCTTC. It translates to CASSLLSGGDYNEQFF.

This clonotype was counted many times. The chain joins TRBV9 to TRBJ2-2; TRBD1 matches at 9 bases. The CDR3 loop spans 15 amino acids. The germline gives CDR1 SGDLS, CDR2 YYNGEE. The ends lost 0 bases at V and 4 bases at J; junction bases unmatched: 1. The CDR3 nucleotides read TGTGCCAGCAGCGTAGTGACAGGGGGCACCGGGGAGCTGTTTTTT. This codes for CASSVVTGGTGELFF.

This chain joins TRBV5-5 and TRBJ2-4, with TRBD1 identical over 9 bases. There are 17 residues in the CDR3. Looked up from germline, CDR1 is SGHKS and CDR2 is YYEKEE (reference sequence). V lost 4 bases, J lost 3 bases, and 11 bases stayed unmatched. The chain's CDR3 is CASSRGQGTWGKNIQYF. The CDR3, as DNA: TGTGCCAGCAGCCGCGGACAGGGGACGTGGGGCAAAAACATTCAGTACTTC.

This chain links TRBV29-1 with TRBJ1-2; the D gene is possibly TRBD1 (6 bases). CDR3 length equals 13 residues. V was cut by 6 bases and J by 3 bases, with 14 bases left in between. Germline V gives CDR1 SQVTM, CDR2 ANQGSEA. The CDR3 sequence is CSVRGGSDYGYTF. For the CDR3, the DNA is TGCAGCGTAAGAGGGGGGTCGGACTATGGCTACACCTTC.

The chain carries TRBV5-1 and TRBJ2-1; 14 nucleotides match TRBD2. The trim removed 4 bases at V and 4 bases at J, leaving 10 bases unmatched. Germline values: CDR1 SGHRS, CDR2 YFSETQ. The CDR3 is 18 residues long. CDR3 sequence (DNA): TGCGCCAGCAGCCCGACCCGTGGACTAGCGGGAGGTTACAATGAGCAGTTCTTC. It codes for CASSPTRGLAGGYNEQFF.

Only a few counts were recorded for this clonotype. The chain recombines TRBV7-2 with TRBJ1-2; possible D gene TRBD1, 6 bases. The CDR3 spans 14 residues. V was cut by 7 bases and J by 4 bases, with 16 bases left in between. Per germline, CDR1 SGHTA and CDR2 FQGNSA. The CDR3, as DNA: TGTGCCAGCACTACACTGACAGGACTCTATGGCTACACCTTC. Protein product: CASTTLTGLYGYTF.

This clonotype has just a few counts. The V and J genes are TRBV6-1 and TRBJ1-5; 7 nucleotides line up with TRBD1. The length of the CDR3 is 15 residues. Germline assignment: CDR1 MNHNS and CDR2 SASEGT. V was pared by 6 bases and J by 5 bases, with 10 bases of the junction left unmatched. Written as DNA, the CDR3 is TGTGCCAGCAGACGAAACCGGGACAGAGATCAGCCCCAGCATTTT. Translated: CASRRNRDRDQPQHF.

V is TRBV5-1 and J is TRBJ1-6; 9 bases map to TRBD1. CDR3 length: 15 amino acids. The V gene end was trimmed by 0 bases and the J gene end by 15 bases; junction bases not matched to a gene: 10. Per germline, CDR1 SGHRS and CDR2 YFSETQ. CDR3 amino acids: CASSLAGTGLRSLHF. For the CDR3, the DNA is TGCGCCAGCAGCTTGGCCGGGACAGGGCTTCGGAGCCTCCACTTT.

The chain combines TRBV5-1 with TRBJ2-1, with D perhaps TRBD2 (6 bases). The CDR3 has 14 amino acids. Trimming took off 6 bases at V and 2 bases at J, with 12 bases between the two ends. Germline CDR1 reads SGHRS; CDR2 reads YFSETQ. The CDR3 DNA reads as TGCGCCAGCACTCCTAGCGCTACCTACAATGAGCAGTTCTTC. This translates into CASTPSATYNEQFF.

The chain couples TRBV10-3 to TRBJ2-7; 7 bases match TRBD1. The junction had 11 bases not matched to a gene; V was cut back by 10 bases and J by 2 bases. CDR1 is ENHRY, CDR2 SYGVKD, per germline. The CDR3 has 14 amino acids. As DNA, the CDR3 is TGTGCCACCGCTTCCGGGACAGCCACCTACGAGCAGTACTTC. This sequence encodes CATASGTATYEQYF.

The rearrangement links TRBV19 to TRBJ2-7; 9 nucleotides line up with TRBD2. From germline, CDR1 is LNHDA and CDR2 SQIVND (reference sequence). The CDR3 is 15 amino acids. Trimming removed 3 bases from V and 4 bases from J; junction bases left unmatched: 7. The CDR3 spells CASSIRLAGWYEQYF. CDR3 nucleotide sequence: TGTGCCAGTAGTATTAGGCTAGCGGGATGGTACGAGCAGTACTTC.

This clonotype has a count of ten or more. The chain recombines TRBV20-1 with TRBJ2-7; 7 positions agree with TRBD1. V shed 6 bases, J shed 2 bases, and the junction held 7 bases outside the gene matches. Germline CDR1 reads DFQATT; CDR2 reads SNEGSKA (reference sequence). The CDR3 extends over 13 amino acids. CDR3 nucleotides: TGCAGTGCAGACACCGGGACAGCCTACGAGCAGTACTTC. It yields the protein CSADTGTAYEQYF.

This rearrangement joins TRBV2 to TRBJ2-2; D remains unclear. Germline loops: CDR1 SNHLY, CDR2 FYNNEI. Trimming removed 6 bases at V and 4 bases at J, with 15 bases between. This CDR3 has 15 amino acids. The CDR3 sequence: CASRGGSPGTGELFF. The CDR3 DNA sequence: TGTGCCAGCAGGGGCGGTAGCCCCGGCACCGGGGAGCTGTTTTTT.

The CDR3 reads CASSWAGSSNQPQHF. For the CDR3, the DNA is TGTGCCAGCAGTTGGGCCGGCAGTAGCAATCAGCCCCAGCATTTT. The V gene is TRBV12-3 or TRBV12-4, the J gene TRBJ1-5, with no clear D. Trimming removed 4 bases at V and 0 bases at J, with 10 bases between. The CDR3 has 15 residues.

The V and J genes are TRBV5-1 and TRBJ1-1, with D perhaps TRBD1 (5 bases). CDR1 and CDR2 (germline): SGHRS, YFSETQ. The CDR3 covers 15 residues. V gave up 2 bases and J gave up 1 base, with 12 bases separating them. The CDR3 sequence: CASSFGGGENTEAFF. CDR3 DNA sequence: TGCGCCAGCAGCTTCGGAGGAGGGGAGAACACTGAAGCTTTCTTT.

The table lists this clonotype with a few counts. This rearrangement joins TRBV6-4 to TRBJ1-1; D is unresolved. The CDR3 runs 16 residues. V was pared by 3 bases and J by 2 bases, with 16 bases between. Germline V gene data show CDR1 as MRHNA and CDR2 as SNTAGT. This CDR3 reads CASSDTPNRGNTEAFF. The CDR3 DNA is TGTGCCAGCAGTGATACCCCAAACAGAGGCAACACTGAAGCTTTCTTT.

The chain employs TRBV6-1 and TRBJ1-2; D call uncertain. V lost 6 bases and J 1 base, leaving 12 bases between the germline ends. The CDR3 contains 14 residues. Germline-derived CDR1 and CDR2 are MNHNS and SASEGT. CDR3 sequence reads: CASSPTRLNYGYTF. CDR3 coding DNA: TGTGCCAGCAGCCCCACCCGGCTTAACTATGGCTACACCTTC.

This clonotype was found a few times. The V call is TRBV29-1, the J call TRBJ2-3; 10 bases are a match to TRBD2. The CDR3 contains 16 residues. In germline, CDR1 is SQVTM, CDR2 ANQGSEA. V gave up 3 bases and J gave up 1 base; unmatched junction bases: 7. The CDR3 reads CSVDLVAGGGTDTQYF. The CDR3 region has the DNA TGCAGCGTTGATCTCGTAGCGGGGGGTGGCACAGATACGCAGTATTTT.